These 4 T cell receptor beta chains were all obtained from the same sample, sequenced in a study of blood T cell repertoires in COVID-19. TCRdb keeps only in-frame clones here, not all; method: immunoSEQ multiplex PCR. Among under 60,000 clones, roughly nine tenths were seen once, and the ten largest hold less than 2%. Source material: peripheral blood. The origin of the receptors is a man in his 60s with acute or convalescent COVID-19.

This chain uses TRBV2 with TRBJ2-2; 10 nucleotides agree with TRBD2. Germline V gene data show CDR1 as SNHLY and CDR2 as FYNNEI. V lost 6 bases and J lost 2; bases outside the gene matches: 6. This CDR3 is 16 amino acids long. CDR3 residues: CASRGLAGANTGELFF. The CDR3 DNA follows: TGTGCCAGCAGGGGGCTAGCGGGGGCCAACACCGGGGAGCTGTTTTTT.

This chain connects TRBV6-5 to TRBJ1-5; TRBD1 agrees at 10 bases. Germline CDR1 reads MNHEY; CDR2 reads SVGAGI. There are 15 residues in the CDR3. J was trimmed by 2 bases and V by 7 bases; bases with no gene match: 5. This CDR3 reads CASILDRGRNQPQHF. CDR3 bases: TGTGCCAGCATTCTCGACAGGGGGCGCAATCAGCCCCAGCATTTT.

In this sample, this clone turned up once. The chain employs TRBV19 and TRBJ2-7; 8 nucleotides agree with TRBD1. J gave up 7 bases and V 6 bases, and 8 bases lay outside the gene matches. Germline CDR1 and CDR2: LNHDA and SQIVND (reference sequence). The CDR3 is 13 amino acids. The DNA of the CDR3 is TGTGCCAGTAGCCCCCGGACAGGGTATGAGCAGTACTTC. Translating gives CASSPRTGYEQYF.

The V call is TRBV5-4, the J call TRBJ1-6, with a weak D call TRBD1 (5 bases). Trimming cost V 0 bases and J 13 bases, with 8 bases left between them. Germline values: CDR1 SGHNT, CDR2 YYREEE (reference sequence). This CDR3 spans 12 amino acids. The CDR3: CASSLESGPLHF. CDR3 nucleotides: TGTGCCAGCAGCTTGGAGTCAGGGCCCCTCCACTTT.